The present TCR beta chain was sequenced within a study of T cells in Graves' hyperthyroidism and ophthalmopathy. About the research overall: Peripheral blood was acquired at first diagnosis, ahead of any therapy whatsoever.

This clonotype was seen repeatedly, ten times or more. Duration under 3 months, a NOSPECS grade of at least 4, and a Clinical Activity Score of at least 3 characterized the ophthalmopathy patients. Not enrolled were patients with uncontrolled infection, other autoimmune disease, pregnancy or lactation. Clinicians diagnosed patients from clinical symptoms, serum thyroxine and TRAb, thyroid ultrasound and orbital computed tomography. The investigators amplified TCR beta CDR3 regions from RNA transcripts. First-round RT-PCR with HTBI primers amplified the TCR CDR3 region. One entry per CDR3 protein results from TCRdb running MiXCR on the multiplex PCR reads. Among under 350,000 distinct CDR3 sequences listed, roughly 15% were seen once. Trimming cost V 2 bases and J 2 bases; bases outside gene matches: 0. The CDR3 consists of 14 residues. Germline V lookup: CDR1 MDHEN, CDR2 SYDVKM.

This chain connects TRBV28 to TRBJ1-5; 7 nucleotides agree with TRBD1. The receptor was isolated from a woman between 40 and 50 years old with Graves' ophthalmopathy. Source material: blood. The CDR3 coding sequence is TGTGCCAGCAGTTTAACAGGGGGCAATCAGCCCCAGCATTTT. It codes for CASSLTGGNQPQHF.